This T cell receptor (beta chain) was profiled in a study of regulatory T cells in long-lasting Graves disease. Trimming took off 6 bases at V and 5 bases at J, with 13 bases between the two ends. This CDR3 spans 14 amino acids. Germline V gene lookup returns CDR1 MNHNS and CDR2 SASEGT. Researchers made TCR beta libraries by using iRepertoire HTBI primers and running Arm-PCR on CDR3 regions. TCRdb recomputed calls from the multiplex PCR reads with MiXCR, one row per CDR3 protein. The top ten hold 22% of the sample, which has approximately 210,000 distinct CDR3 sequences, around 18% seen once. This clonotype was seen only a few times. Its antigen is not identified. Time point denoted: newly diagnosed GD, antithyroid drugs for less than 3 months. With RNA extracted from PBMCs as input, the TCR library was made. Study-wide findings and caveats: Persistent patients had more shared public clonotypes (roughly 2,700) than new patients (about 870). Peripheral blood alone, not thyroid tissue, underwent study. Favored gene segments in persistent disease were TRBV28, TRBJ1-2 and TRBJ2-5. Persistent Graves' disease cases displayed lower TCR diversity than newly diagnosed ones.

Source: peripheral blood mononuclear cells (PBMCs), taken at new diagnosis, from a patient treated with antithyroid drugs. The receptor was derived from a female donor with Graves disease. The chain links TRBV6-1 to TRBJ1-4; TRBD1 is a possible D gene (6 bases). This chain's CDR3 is CASSRQARNEKLFF. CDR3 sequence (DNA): TGTGCCAGCAGCCGACAGGCCAGAAATGAAAAACTGTTTTTT.